Listed here are 5 T cell receptor beta chains from one sample, sequenced in a study of Ad26.COV2.S vaccination and SARS-CoV-2 variants. The table came from immunoSEQ multiplex PCR; TCRdb's copy has only in-frame clones and leaves some out. This sample yields about 420,000 clones, of which roughly 90% are seen a single time; about 3.6% belongs to the top ten. The treatment was: over 15 received Ad26.COV2.S at low or high dose, single or two shots; roughly 5 received placebo; per-sample allocation not given. It was on day 63 after the first vaccine or placebo injection that samples were taken. The source material was peripheral blood, sampled in a trial of Ad26.COV2.S vaccine versus placebo. The receptor source for this set is a person between 18 and 60 years old who received the Ad26.COV2.S COVID-19 vaccine or a placebo.

The gene calls are TRBV9 and TRBJ2-7; 7 positions agree with TRBD1. This CDR3 region has 14 residues. Germline-derived CDR1 and CDR2 are SGDLS and YYNGEE. Trimming cost V 3 bases and J 5 bases; bases outside gene matches: 8. CDR3 DNA sequence: TGTGCCAGCAGCGGGACAGGAGATTGGCACGAGCAGTACTTC. Encoded protein: CASSGTGDWHEQYF.

The chain couples TRBV7-3 to TRBJ2-2; D is uncertain. The CDR3 contains 15 residues. Trimming took off 5 bases at V and 4 bases at J, with 14 bases between the two ends. Germline CDR1 is SGHTA and CDR2 is FQGTGA. CDR3 in DNA: TGTGCCAGCAGCCCCGGTCCGGCTAGCACCGGGGAGCTGTTTTTT. Amino acid sequence: CASSPGPASTGELFF.

DNA for the CDR3: TGCGCCAGCAGCCAGTCACAGCGAAATGAAAAACTGTTTTTT. It yields the protein CASSQSQRNEKLFF. This chain joins TRBV4-3 and TRBJ1-4, with D unclear. V was trimmed by 3 bases and J by 5 bases, leaving 10 bases between them. Germline lookup yields CDR1 LGHNA and CDR2 YSLEER. CDR3 size: 14 residues.

This chain connects TRBV3-1 (or the pseudogene TRBV3-2) to TRBJ2-7; D possibly corresponds to TRBD1 (5 bases). CDR1 is LGHDT, CDR2 YNNKEL, per germline (reference sequence). The V gene lost 2 bases and the J gene lost 6 bases, with 11 bases spanning the gap. The CDR3 has 13 amino acids. CDR3 bases: TGTGCCAGCAGCCAAACCCCAGGGTCCGAGCAGTACTTC. Its protein product is CASSQTPGSEQYF.

The J gene is TRBJ2-3, the V gene TRBV5-1; maybe TRBD1 (5 bases). CDR3 size: 13 residues. V gave up 5 bases and J gave up 4 bases, with 11 bases separating them. CDR1 SGHRS and CDR2 YFSETQ come from the germline V gene. In DNA, the CDR3 is TGCGCCAGCAGGGGGCAGGGTTCAGATACGCAGTATTTT. This gives the protein CASRGQGSDTQYF. The whole variable domain, remainder taken from reference TRBV5-1 and TRBJ2-3, is KAGVTQTPRYLIKTRGQQVTLSCSPISGHRSVSWYQQTPGQGLQFLFEYFSETQRNKGNFPGRFSGRQFSNSRSEMNVSTLELGDSALYLCASRGQGSDTQYFGPGTRLTVL.